This is a list of T cell receptor beta chains from one sample in a study of CD8+ T cells in alopecia areata. Using immunoSEQ multiplex PCR, the repertoire was profiled, and TCRdb retains in-frame clones only, with some absent. Seen here are more than 110,000 clones, 75% to 85% observed once, and the top ten hold approximately 25%. This specimen was CD8+ T cells sorted from blood, taken at week 4, from a patient treated with tofacitinib. These receptors all come from a human donor with alopecia areata. CDR3s include the opening cysteine and the closing phenylalanine or tryptophan. Each record gives: V gene, D gene, J gene, clone size, CDR3 DNA, CDR3 protein. The D gene is left open where the match is weak. Expanded clones get a size class; other rows say once, few or many, or leave the size out.

TRBV6-5	NA	TRBJ2-1	NA	TGTGCCAGCAGTTATTCGCAGGGCAATGAGCAGTTCTTC	CASSYSQGNEQFF
TRBV6-5	TRBD2	TRBJ2-1	NA	TGTGCCAGCAGTTACGCGGGGGATGAGCAGTTCTTC	CASSYAGDEQFF
TRBV14	NA	TRBJ1-1	NA	TGTGCCAGCAGCCTGAAGCGGAAGGGGCGCATGAACACTGAAGCTTTCTTT	CASSLKRKGRMNTEAFF
TRBV7-2	NA	TRBJ2-7	NA	TGTGCCAGCAGCTCCCGCGCGTACGAGCAGTACTTC	CASSSRAYEQYF
TRBV7-6	TRBD1	TRBJ2-1	NA	TGTGCCAGCAGCGCCCGGACAGGCCGAGGGAATGAGCAGTTCTTC	CASSARTGRGNEQFF
TRBV29-1	NA	TRBJ2-6	NA	TGCAGCGTACTCGCAGGGGAGGCTGGGGCCAACGTCCTGACTTTC	CSVLAGEAGANVLTF
TRBV9	TRBD2	TRBJ2-3	few	TGTGCCAGCAGCCAAGGACTAGCGGGGGGCCTTAGCACAGATACGCAGTATTTT	CASSQGLAGGLSTDTQYF
TRBV2	NA	TRBJ2-7	NA	TGTGCCAGCAGTGAAGCCGCCTACGAGCAGTACTTC	CASSEAAYEQYF
TRBV7-2	NA	TRBJ1-5	few	TGTGCCAGCAGCTTATCGGGGACTCAGCCCCAGCATTTT	CASSLSGTQPQHF
TRBV6-5	TRBD1	TRBJ2-7	NA	TGTGCCAGCAGTGGACCGGGACAGGGATTCTACGAGCAGTACTTC	CASSGPGQGFYEQYF
TRBV11-2	NA	TRBJ1-2	NA	TGTGCCAGCAGCTTAGGTTTCGGCAGGGGAGGTGGCTACACCTTC	CASSLGFGRGGGYTF
TRBV10-2	NA	TRBJ2-5	NA	TGCGCCAGCAGTGAGGCGGTTCAAGAGACCCAGTACTTC	CASSEAVQETQYF
TRBV9	NA	TRBJ2-1	NA	TGTGCCAGCAGCGACGGGGGAGGACCCTACAATGAGCAGTTCTTC	CASSDGGGPYNEQFF
TRBV13	NA	TRBJ2-7	NA	TGTGCCAGCAGCTTCTCAGGGGTCGAGCAGTACTTC	CASSFSGVEQYF
TRBV9	NA	TRBJ2-3	NA	TGTGCCAGCAGCGTAGGATCGTGGGGGCGAAACACAGATACGCAGTATTTT	CASSVGSWGRNTDTQYF
TRBV9	NA	TRBJ2-3	NA	TGTGCCAGCAGCGCCACGGCAGATACGCAGTATTTT	CASSATADTQYF
TRBV2	TRBD2	TRBJ2-7	NA	TGTGCCAGCGGAATACAGCGGGGGGGCCGCGGCGAGCAGTACTTC	CASGIQRGGRGEQYF
TRBV9	NA	TRBJ1-1	once	TGTGCCAGCAGCGAATCGGTGAACACTGAAGCTTTCTTT	CASSESVNTEAFF
TRBV7-9	TRBD1	TRBJ2-5	NA	TGTGCCAGCAGCCCCCGGGACAGGGGGCCGCAAGAGACCCAGTACTTC	CASSPRDRGPQETQYF
TRBV5-1	TRBD1	TRBJ2-7	NA	TGCGCCAGCAGCATCGGACAGGGGTCCTACGAGCAGTACTTC	CASSIGQGSYEQYF
TRBV7-9	NA	TRBJ1-4	NA	TGTGCCAGCAGCTTAGGTCGAGGAGGCGACGAGGTGTTTTTT	CASSLGRGGDEVFF
TRBV7-9	TRBD2	TRBJ2-7	NA	TGTGCCAGCAGCTCCCTGAGGACTAGCGGGGCGTCCTACGAGCAGTACTTC	CASSSLRTSGASYEQYF
TRBV6-5	NA	TRBJ2-5	NA	TGTGCCAGCAGTGCCCCGGGAGAGACCCAGTACTTC	CASSAPGETQYF
TRBV9	NA	TRBJ2-3	NA	TGTGCCAGCAGCGACGAGAGACCACGCACAGATACGCAGTATTTT	CASSDERPRTDTQYF
TRBV30	NA	TRBJ2-4	NA	TGTGCCTGGAGTCTCCTCGGGGGTTTAGATCGCGTCATTCAGTACTTC	CAWSLLGGLDRVIQYF
TRBV5-1	NA	TRBJ2-7	NA	TGCGCCAGCAGCTTGGAGTGGATGAACTACGAGCAGTACTTC	CASSLEWMNYEQYF
TRBV5-4	NA	TRBJ1-2	NA	TGTGCCAGCAGCCGAACGACCAGGGGAGGTCAGCATGGCTACACCTTC	CASSRTTRGGQHGYTF
TRBV5-4	TRBD2	TRBJ2-1	NA	TGTGCCAGCAGCTTGGAACTAGCGGGGACCAATGAGCAGTTCTTC	CASSLELAGTNEQFF
TRBV30	TRBD1	TRBJ2-3	few	TGTGCCTGGAGTCGGGACAGGGGCACAGATACGCAGTATTTT	CAWSRDRGTDTQYF
TRBV7-9	TRBD1	TRBJ2-7	NA	TGTGCCAGCAGCTCTGGACAGGGGGCCGTCTACGAGCAGTACTTC	CASSSGQGAVYEQYF
TRBV11-2	NA	TRBJ2-2	NA	TGTGCCAGCAGCTTACCCTTTTTGACAGCCACCGGGGAGCTGTTTTTT	CASSLPFLTATGELFF
TRBV7-8	NA	TRBJ2-5	NA	TGTGCCAGCAGCTTAGGGGGGGCATGGGAGACCCAGTACTTC	CASSLGGAWETQYF
TRBV7-8	TRBD1	TRBJ1-2	NA	TGTGCCAGCAGCCTCCCCGAGACAGGGATACGGAATGGCTACACCTTC	CASSLPETGIRNGYTF
TRBV19	TRBD1	TRBJ2-2	NA	TGTGCCAGTAGTCTCACAGGGGCCGGGGAGCTGTTTTTT	CASSLTGAGELFF
TRBV7-9	TRBD2	TRBJ2-5	NA	TGTGCCAGCAGCCCAGAGCGGGGGGACGGCAAAGAGACCCAGTACTTC	CASSPERGDGKETQYF
TRBV6-5	NA	TRBJ2-1	NA	TGTGCCAGCAGAAAGACAGGCAATGAGCAGTTCTTC	CASRKTGNEQFF
TRBV29-1	NA	TRBJ1-2	NA	TGCAGCGTTGACGACCCGCGCGGTCTCTATGGCTACACCTTC	CSVDDPRGLYGYTF
TRBV29-1	TRBD2	TRBJ2-3	NA	TGCAGCGCCTCGGGGGGTTCGGTTAGCACAGATACGCAGTATTTT	CSASGGSVSTDTQYF
TRBV14	NA	TRBJ2-7	once	TGTGCCAGCAGCCAAGATGGCGGCTACTACGAGCAGTACTTC	CASSQDGGYYEQYF
TRBV9	NA	TRBJ2-7	NA	TGTGCCAGCAGCGCGGGCCCAAGCTCCTACGAGCAGTACTTC	CASSAGPSSYEQYF
TRBV5-1	TRBD1	TRBJ1-6	NA	TGCGCCAGCAGCCGCCACGGACAGGGGAAGGATTCACCCCTCCACTTT	CASSRHGQGKDSPLHF
TRBV4-1	TRBD1	TRBJ2-1	NA	TGCGCCAGCAGCCAAGACCCAGACAGGGGGAGCGATGAGCAGTTCTTC	CASSQDPDRGSDEQFF
TRBV2	TRBD1	TRBJ2-1	NA	TGTGCCAGAGAACCCGAGGGGACAGGGGGCAATGAGCAGTTCTTC	CAREPEGTGGNEQFF
TRBV7-9	NA	TRBJ2-5	NA	TGTGCCAGCAGCTTAACCGGGACCCAGGGGGAGACCCAGTACTTC	CASSLTGTQGETQYF
TRBV2	NA	TRBJ2-1	NA	TGTGCCAGCAGGGCCCCAGGCGGATACAATGAGCAGTTCTTC	CASRAPGGYNEQFF
TRBV11-2	TRBD2	TRBJ2-1	NA	TGTGCCAGCAGCTTAGGCCGGGGGGATGAGCAGTTCTTC	CASSLGRGDEQFF
TRBV14	TRBD1	TRBJ1-4	once	TGTGCCAGCAGCCAAGCCGGACAGGGAAAAAATGAAAAACTGTTTTTT	CASSQAGQGKNEKLFF
TRBV4-1	TRBD1	TRBJ1-5	NA	TGCGCCAGCAGCCAAGATGGATCCGGGACAGCAGATCAGCCCCAGCATTTT	CASSQDGSGTADQPQHF